Listed below are T cell receptor beta chains from one sample, sequenced in a study of tumor-infiltrating lymphocytes in primary liver carcinoma. TCRdb re-derived calls from the multiplex PCR reads in MiXCR, one entry per CDR3 protein. The repertoire holds fewer than 85,000 distinct CDR3 sequences, with under 75% as singletons. What was sequenced was tumor-adjacent normal liver tissue. The receptor set was obtained from a man aged 40-49 years with primary liver carcinoma and hepatitis B virus infection. The CDR3 runs from the conserved cysteine through the conserved F or W. D genes are given only for firm matches. Size is omitted from some rows. Given values are once, few, many or a class for expanded clones.

D gene	clone size	V gene	CDR3 length	J gene	CDR3 DNA	CDR3 protein
.	many	TRBV6-1	14	TRBJ2-2	TGTGCCAGCAACCCCCGAGGGACAATAGAGGAGCTGTTTTTT	CASNPRGTIEELFF
TRBD2	once	TRBV10-3	15	TRBJ2-1	TGTGCCATCAGTGGGCTGAGCGGGAGTGTGGGTGAGCAGTTCTTC	CAISGLSGSVGEQFF
TRBD1	once	TRBV28	16	TRBJ1-2	TGTGCCAGCAGTTCACCCCCCGGGACAGGGACCTATGGCTACACCTTC	CASSSPPGTGTYGYTF
.	.	TRBV29-1	15	TRBJ1-1	TGCAGCGTCGACGCAGGGAGGGGTATGAACACTGCAGCTTTCTTT	CSVDAGRGMNTAAFF
TRBD2	.	TRBV6-2/TRBV6-3	16	TRBJ2-1	TGTGCCAGCAGTTACGCTAGCGGGATCTCCTACAATGAGCAGTTCTTC	CASSYASGISYNEQFF
.	once	TRBV5-4	14	TRBJ2-7	TGCGCCAGCAGCTGGGGCCACAGACCCTACGAGCAGTACTTC	CASSWGHRPYEQYF
TRBD2	.	TRBV11-2	16	TRBJ2-1	TGTGCCAGCAGTTTAGAACTCCTAGCGGGAACGAATGAGCTGTTCTTC	CASSLELLAGTNELFF
TRBD2	few	TRBV11-1	17	TRBJ2-4	TGTGCCGGCAGCTTTCCCGGGACTAGCTGGACCAAAAGCATTCAGTACTTC	CAGSFPGTSWTKSIQYF
TRBD2	.	TRBV11-2	15	TRBJ2-3	TGTGCCAACAGCTTAGTGGTTAGCGGGAAACTTACGCAGTATTTT	CANSLVVSGKLTQYF
.	.	TRBV29-1	15	TRBJ2-7	TGCAGCATTGAAGAAGAACGGGACGGGAGTTATGAGCAGTACTTC	CSIEEERDGSYEQYF
TRBD2	once	TRBV11-1	15	TRBJ2-3	TGTGCCAGCAGTGAAGGCGGGGGTTTGGCAGATACGCGGTATTTT	CASSEGGGLADTRYF
.	.	TRBV29-1	11	TRBJ1-4	TGCAGCGGCGGAACTCAGGAAAAACTGTATTTT	CSGGTQEKLYF
TRBD1	.	TRBV12-3/TRBV12-4	14	TRBJ2-1	TGTGCCAGCAGTTGGGACAGGGAGATCAGCGAGCAGTTCTTC	CASSWDREISEQFF
.	few	TRBV28	13	TRBJ2-1	TGTGCCAGCAGCTCGGTCAGGGAGCATGAGCAGTTCTTC	CASSSVREHEQFF
.	many	TRBV28	14	TRBJ2-7	TGTGCCAGCAGTTTGGGGGGGGCTACAGGCGAGCAGTACTTC	CASSLGGATGEQYF
.	many	TRBV10-2	15	TRBJ2-2	TGCGCCAGCACTACCACAGGGTCGAACACCGGGGAGCTGTTTTTT	CASTTTGSNTGELFF
.	.	TRBV11-2	14	TRBJ2-7	TGTGCCAGCAGCTTATTTAGCAGCAACTACGAGCAGTACTTC	CASSLFSSNYEQYF
.	.	TRBV28	15	TRBJ2-6	TGTGCCACTAGTCCATGGGACTCTGGGGCCAACGTCCTGACTTTC	CATSPWDSGANVLTF
.	few	TRBV6-1	14	TRBJ2-5	TGTGCCAGCAGTGAAGGAGGTAGCCGAGAGACCCAGTACTTC	CASSEGGSRETQYF
TRBD1	few	TRBV11-2	15	TRBJ2-2	TGTGCCAACAGCTCCGGGGACAGCAACACCGGGGAGCAGTTTTTT	CANSSGDSNTGEQFF
.	.	TRBV29-1	13	TRBJ2-5	TGCGGCGTTGAATGGTCAGTCCAAGAGGCCCAGTACTTC	CGVEWSVQEAQYF
.	.	TRBV20-1	12	TRBJ1-1	TGCAGTGCTAGAGATGGGAACACTGAAGATTTCTTT	CSARDGNTEDFF
.	.	TRBV6-1	15	TRBJ1-1	TGTGCCAGCAGTGAGTCCCGGGCCGGTCGCATGGCAGCTTTCTTT	CASSESRAGRMAAFF
.	.	TRBV11-2	18	TRBJ2-7	TGTGCCAACAGCTTAGTTGGGCCGAGACAGGTGGCCTCCTACGAGCAGTACTTC	CANSLVGPRQVASYEQYF
.	.	TRBV6-2/TRBV6-3	15	TRBJ2-7	TGTGCCAGCAGTACATATTCGGGACGAAATAGCGGGCAGTACTTC	CASSTYSGRNSGQYF
TRBD2	.	TRBV5-5	17	TRBJ2-7	TGTGCCAGCAGCTTGATCCTAGCGGGTTTGCCCCCCTACGAGCAGTACTTC	CASSLILAGLPPYEQYF
.	.	TRBV4-3	15	TRBJ2-5	TGCGTCAGCAGCCAAGTCACAATAGGACCGTGGACCCAGTACTTC	CVSSQVTIGPWTQYF
.	.	TRBV7-9	15	TRBJ2-1	TGTGCCAGCAGCTTCGATCTAGTGGTCGACAATGAGCACTTCTTC	CASSFDLVVDNEHFF
.	.	TRBV11-2	15	TRBJ2-7	TGTGCCAGCAGCTTCGGACTAGGGGGGGCCGACGAGCAGTACTTC	CASSFGLGGADEQYF
TRBD1	.	TRBV11-2	15	TRBJ2-5	TGTGTCTGCAGCTTAGGTTGGGACAGTCAAGAGACCCAGTACTTC	CVCSLGWDSQETQYF
.	.	TRBV11-2	13	TRBJ2-7	TGTGCCAGCAGCCTTGATGACTCCTACAAGCAGTACTTC	CASSLDDSYKQYF
.	.	TRBV29-1	12	TRBJ2-5	TGCGGCGTCACTCTCTGGGGAGAGACCCAGTACTTC	CGVTLWGETQYF